What follows are 17 T cell receptor beta chains derived from one specimen sequenced in a study of cytomegalovirus exposure and HLA in healthy donors. The study ran its PCR with 60 Vbeta and 13 Jbeta primers. Assay: immunoSEQ multiplex PCR; the TCRdb copy retains only in-frame clones and omits some. Seen here are about 190,000 clones, roughly nine tenths observed once, and the top ten hold 1.1%. Source material: PBMCs. Receptors originate from a boy aged 2 to 10 in good health and CMV-seronegative.

This clone was seen a few times. The chain uses TRBV13 and TRBJ1-4; 7 bases line up with TRBD1. Germline assignment: CDR1 PRHDT and CDR2 FYEKMQ (reference sequence). J was trimmed by 0 bases and V by 5 bases; bases with no gene match: 3. The CDR3 length is 15 residues. In DNA, the CDR3 is TGTGCCAGCAGCGCTCAGGGGGCAACTAATGAAAAACTGTTTTTT. Amino acids: CASSAQGATNEKLFF. The full variable domain, its missing parts supplied by reference TRBV13 and TRBJ1-4, is AAGVIQSPRHLIKEKRETATLKCYPIPRHDTVYWYQQGPGQDPQFLISFYEKMQSDKGSIPDRFSAQQFSDYHSELNMSSLELGDSALYFCASSAQGATNEKLFFGSGTQLSVL.

The V gene is TRBV6-1, the J gene TRBJ2-5, with D perhaps matching TRBD1 (5 bases). The end of the DNA fits TRBJ2-7 better, so the J call may be wrong. This CDR3 spans 13 amino acids. In germline, CDR1 is MNHNS, CDR2 SASEGT. CDR3 DNA sequence: TGTGCCAGCAGTGAAAGACAGCTATACGAGCAGTACTTC. Residues: CASSERQLYEQYF.

The J gene is TRBJ2-2, the V gene TRBV4-1; tentatively, D is TRBD2 (5 bases). CDR1 MGHRA and CDR2 YSYEKL come from the germline V gene. CDR3 length equals 15 residues. V gave up 0 bases and J gave up 7 bases, with 12 bases separating them. As DNA, the CDR3 is TGCGCCAGCAGCCAAGATGGGAGTTTCAACGGGGAGCTGTTTTTT. This gives the protein CASSQDGSFNGELFF.

The chain combines TRBV2 with TRBJ2-7; the match to TRBD1 covers 8 bases. The CDR3 sequence is 14 residues long. V trimming: 8 bases; J trimming: 4 bases; junction bases outside the gene matches: 10. Germline V gives CDR1 SNHLY, CDR2 FYNNEI. Here the CDR3 reads CASGLGQGRYEQYF. The DNA for the CDR3 is TGTGCCAGCGGCTTAGGACAGGGCCGATACGAGCAGTACTTC. Looking up the rest from reference TRBV2 and TRBJ2-7 gives the full variable domain: EPEVTQTPSHQVTQMGQEVILRCVPISNHLYFYWYRQILGQKVEFLVSFYNNEISEKSEIFDDQFSVERPDGSNFTLKIRSTKLEDSAMYFCASGLGQGRYEQYFGPGTRLTVT.

This sequence joins TRBV18 and TRBJ2-1; possible D gene TRBD2, 6 bases. Trimming stripped 4 bases from V and 4 bases from J, with 14 bases between. Germline V gene sequence: CDR1 KGHSH, CDR2 LQKENI. CDR3 length equals 15 residues. The CDR3 DNA is TGTGCCAGCTCACGCGGGGAGACGATTTACAATGAGCAGTTCTTC. This translates into CASSRGETIYNEQFF.

This CDR3 is CASSLRGQATDTQYF. CDR3 coding DNA: TGCGCCAGCAGCTTGAGGGGACAGGCCACAGATACGCAGTATTTT. The V and J genes are TRBV5-1 and TRBJ2-3; 8 nucleotides align to TRBD1. The ends lost 1 base at V and 2 bases at J; junction bases unmatched: 3. In germline, CDR1 is SGHRS, CDR2 YFSETQ. The CDR3 totals 15 residues.

The V call is TRBV7-2, the J call TRBJ2-7; the D is unclear. The CDR3 contains 13 residues. CDR1 and CDR2 from the germline V gene are SGHTA and FQGNSA. V was cut by 5 bases and J by 4 bases, with 12 bases left in between. CDR3 residues: CASSDRQVYEQYF. CDR3 DNA: TGTGCCAGCAGCGACCGCCAGGTTTACGAGCAGTACTTC. Full variable domain (outside the CDR3, taken from reference TRBV7-2 and TRBJ2-7): GAGVSQSPSNKVTEKGKDVELRCDPISGHTALYWYRQSLGQGLEFLIYFQGNSAPDKSGLPSDRFSAERTGGSVSTLTIQRTQQEDSAVYLCASSDRQVYEQYFGPGTRLTVT.

The V call is TRBV5-4, the J call TRBJ2-2; TRBD2 matches 8 bases. Germline CDR1 reads SGHNT; CDR2 reads YYREEE (reference sequence). With V trimmed by 2 bases and J by 1 base, 1 base remained unmatched. This CDR3 contains 15 residues. CDR3 sequence reads: CASSLSGRNTGELFF. CDR3 bases: TGTGCCAGCAGCTTAAGCGGGAGGAACACCGGGGAGCTGTTTTTT.

The chain joins TRBV6-5 to TRBJ2-7, with 8 bases that match TRBD1. The V and J ends lost 4 bases and 3 bases, in that order; junction bases with no gene match: 8. From germline, CDR1 is MNHEY and CDR2 SVGAGI. The CDR3 extends over 15 amino acids. The CDR3 coding sequence is TGTGCCAGCAGTTTCCCATCAGGGGGCGGCTACGAGCAGTACTTC. This translates into CASSFPSGGGYEQYF.

The chain is built from TRBV7-9 and TRBJ2-1; no clear D gene. In germline, CDR1 is SEHNR, CDR2 FQNEAQ (reference sequence). V dropped 0 bases and J dropped 7 bases, with 4 bases sitting between them. The CDR3 contains 12 residues. The CDR3 here is CASSLASNEQFF. CDR3 in DNA: TGTGCCAGCAGCTTAGCGTCAAATGAGCAGTTCTTC.

The chain is built from TRBV30 and TRBJ2-7, with TRBD1 matching over 8 bases. The ends lost 5 bases at V and 3 bases at J; junction bases unmatched: 3. This CDR3 has 12 amino acids. Germline CDR1 GTSNPN, CDR2 SVGIG (reference sequence). This CDR3 reads CAWRDRHYEQYF. CDR3 in DNA: TGTGCCTGGCGGGACAGGCACTACGAGCAGTACTTC.

The V call is TRBV7-2, the J call TRBJ2-5, with TRBD2 matching over 9 bases. The CDR3 runs to 15 residues. Germline V gives CDR1 SGHTA, CDR2 FQGNSA. With 5 bases clipped from V and 7 bases from J, the junction kept 11 bases outside the gene matches. CDR3 sequence (DNA): TGTGCCAGCAGCCCAGTAGCGGGGGCCGGCGGGACCCAGTACTTC. Translated, it gives CASSPVAGAGGTQYF.

This clone has more than one count but fewer than ten. The gene calls are TRBV5-1 and TRBJ2-1; D is undetermined. V gave up 3 bases and J gave up 0 bases, with 7 bases separating them. This CDR3 region has 14 residues. From germline, CDR1 is SGHRS and CDR2 YFSETQ. CDR3 residues: CASSSEDSYNEQFF. The CDR3 region has the DNA TGCGCCAGCAGCTCCGAGGACTCCTACAATGAGCAGTTCTTC.

This rearrangement joins TRBV28 to TRBJ2-7, with D maybe TRBD2 (5 bases). Trimming cost V 6 bases and J 7 bases, with 7 bases left between them. Germline assignment: CDR1 MDHEN and CDR2 SYDVKM. The CDR3 spans 10 residues. CDR3 bases: TGTGCCAGCAGCGGAGGAGAGCAGTACTTC. This gives the protein CASSGGEQYF.

J is TRBJ2-7 and V is TRBV15; D perhaps matches TRBD1 (6 bases). Germline CDR1 and CDR2: LNHNV and YYDKDF (reference sequence). V lost 3 bases to trimming and J lost 5 bases, with 14 bases between them. This CDR3 is built from 14 residues. The CDR3 reads CATSSHRERDEQYF. CDR3 bases: TGTGCCACCAGCAGCCACAGGGAAAGAGACGAGCAGTACTTC. The variable domain in full, with the rest retrieved from reference TRBV15 and TRBJ2-7, is DAMVIQNPRYQVTQFGKPVTLSCSQTLNHNVMYWYQQKSSQAPKLLFHYYDKDFNNEADTPDNFQSRRPNTSFCFLDIRSPGLGDTAMYLCATSSHRERDEQYFGPGTRLTVT.

This chain connects TRBV2 to TRBJ2-7, with 7 bases that match TRBD2. Unmatched junction bases numbered 11, after V lost 3 bases and J lost 3 bases. CDR3 size: 16 residues. Germline CDR1 is SNHLY and CDR2 is FYNNEI. CDR3 amino acids: CASSDPRAGEIYEQYF. In DNA, the CDR3 is TGTGCCAGCAGTGACCCTCGGGCGGGAGAGATCTACGAGCAGTACTTC.

This rearrangement joins TRBV28 to TRBJ1-6; TRBD1 matches 7 bases. Trimming cost V 5 bases and J 7 bases; bases outside gene matches: 8. The CDR3 extends over 15 amino acids. Germline values: CDR1 MDHEN, CDR2 SYDVKM. The CDR3, as DNA: TGTGCCAGCAGTGTCCTCGGGACAGAGAATTCACCCCTCCACTTT. Its protein is CASSVLGTENSPLHF. The full variable domain, with the rest looked up from reference TRBV28 and TRBJ1-6, is DVKVTQSSRYLVKRTGEKVFLECVQDMDHENMFWYRQDPGLGLRLIYFSYDVKMKEKGDIPEGYSVSREKKERFSLILESASTNQTSMYLCASSVLGTENSPLHFGNGTRLTVT.